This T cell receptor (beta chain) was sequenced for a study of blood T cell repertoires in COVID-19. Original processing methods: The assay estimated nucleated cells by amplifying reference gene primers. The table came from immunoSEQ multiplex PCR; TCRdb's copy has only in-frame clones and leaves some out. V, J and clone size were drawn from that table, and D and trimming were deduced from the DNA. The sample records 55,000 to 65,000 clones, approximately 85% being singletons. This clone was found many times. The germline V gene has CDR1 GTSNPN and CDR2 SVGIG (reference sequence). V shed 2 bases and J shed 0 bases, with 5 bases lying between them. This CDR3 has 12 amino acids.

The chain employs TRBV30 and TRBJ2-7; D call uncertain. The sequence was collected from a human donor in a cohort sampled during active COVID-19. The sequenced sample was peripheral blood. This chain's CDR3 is CAWSRVSYEQYF. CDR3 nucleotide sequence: TGTGCCTGGAGTCGGGTCTCCTACGAGCAGTACTTC.